The next 27 T cell receptor beta chains were all read from a single sample in a study of control samples from healthy donors and cancer patients. Libraries were prepared by immunoSEQ multiplex PCR; TCRdb keeps only in-frame clonotypes and omits some of them. The data contain 80,000 to 100,000 clones, around 90% of them seen just once; the ten biggest clones take up under 4%. Sample: blood. The receptors derive from a human donor in good health. The donor label of this sample is uncertain.

CDR3 DNA: TGTGCCAGCAGCCCACTAACCGACAGGGTCGGCGCTGAAGCTTTCTTT. Its translation is CASSPLTDRVGAEAFF. The rearrangement uses TRBV3-1 (or the pseudogene TRBV3-2) and TRBJ1-1; TRBD1 agrees at 7 bases. The germline CDR1 and CDR2 sequences are LGHDT and YNNKEL (reference sequence). This CDR3 spans 16 amino acids. Trimming took 4 bases from V and 6 from J; bases not matched to a gene: 14.

J is TRBJ1-1 and V is TRBV6-4; D is unresolved. CDR3 size: 11 residues. Germline loops: CDR1 MRHNA, CDR2 SNTAGT. V gave up 2 bases and J gave up 10 bases, with 8 bases separating them. The CDR3 nucleotides read TGTGCCAGCAGTGACGGACTTAGAGCTTTCTTT. Protein product: CASSDGLRAFF.

The chain carries TRBV9 and TRBJ2-5; 10 nucleotides align to TRBD1. CDR3 length: 15 residues. Trimming at V came to 2 bases and at J to 5 bases, leaving 6 bases not matched to a gene. Per the germline V gene, CDR1 is SGDLS and CDR2 is YYNGEE. CDR3 in DNA: TGTGCCAGCAGCGTCGAGACAGGGGGCGGGGAGACCCAGTACTTC. Translating it yields CASSVETGGGETQYF.

The rearrangement uses TRBV5-1 and TRBJ2-2; the D is unclear. The V gene lost 4 bases and the J gene lost 6 bases, with 13 bases spanning the gap. CDR3 length: 14 residues. Germline assignment: CDR1 SGHRS and CDR2 YFSETQ. The DNA for the CDR3 is TGCGCCAGCAGCGTCCGGTTCTCGGCCGGGGAGCTGTTTTTT. It translates to CASSVRFSAGELFF.

This sequence joins TRBV14 and TRBJ1-3; D remains unclear. Per the germline V gene, CDR1 is SGHDN and CDR2 is FVKESK. The V end was cut by 4 bases, the J end by 2 bases, with 6 bases between. CDR3 length: 13 residues. CDR3 DNA: TGTGCCAGCAGCCGCCCCCCTGGAAACACCATATATTTT. This sequence encodes CASSRPPGNTIYF.

The genes are TRBV19 and TRBJ1-5; D unclear. Trimming removed 6 bases at V and 0 bases at J, with 12 bases between. Germline V gene lookup returns CDR1 LNHDA and CDR2 SQIVND (reference sequence). This CDR3 is 15 amino acids long. CDR3 loop: CASRAARDSNQPQHF. The CDR3 DNA follows: TGTGCCAGTAGGGCGGCGCGCGATAGCAATCAGCCCCAGCATTTT.

This chain joins TRBV4-3 and TRBJ1-1; D not resolved. Germline V gene data show CDR1 as LGHNA and CDR2 as YSLEER. The CDR3 loop spans 16 amino acids. Trimming removed 4 bases at V and 3 bases at J, with 18 bases between. The CDR3 here is CASSLTADPLDTEAFF. In DNA form, the CDR3 reads TGCGCCAGCAGCCTCACTGCGGACCCTTTGGACACTGAAGCTTTCTTT.

V and J are TRBV27 and TRBJ2-1; perhaps TRBD2 as D (6 bases). V was cut by 4 bases and J by 0 bases, with 13 bases left in between. Per germline, CDR1 MNHEY and CDR2 SMNVEV (reference sequence). The CDR3 has 16 residues. The CDR3 DNA is TGTGCCAGCAGTTCACCTCTGGGGGGCTCCTACAATGAGCAGTTCTTC. It codes for CASSSPLGGSYNEQFF.

V usage is TRBV6-5 and J usage is TRBJ1-1; TRBD1 matches 7 bases. This CDR3 contains 14 residues. Losses at the gene ends were 7 bases for V and 4 bases for J; bases not matched to a gene: 9. The V gene's germline CDR1 is MNHEY and CDR2 SVGAGI. CDR3 in DNA: TGTGCCAGCACCGGTCGGGACAGTGGCACTGAAGCTTTCTTT. Residues: CASTGRDSGTEAFF.

The chain recombines TRBV11-2 with TRBJ2-5, with 8 positions matching TRBD1. After removal of 4 bases from V and 5 bases from J, the junction contained 9 bases not matched to a gene. The CDR3 is 15 residues long. Germline V gene sequence: CDR1 SGHAT, CDR2 FQNNGV. CDR3 nucleotides: TGTGCCAGCAGCTCAGGACAGGGTTCATACGAGACCCAGTACTTC. As protein: CASSSGQGSYETQYF.

J is TRBJ1-1 and V is TRBV12-5; D is ambiguous. The CDR3 is made up of 15 amino acids. CDR1 is LGHNT, CDR2 FRNRAP, per germline. The germline V and J ends were trimmed by 5 bases and 2 bases, with 15 bases remaining between them. Written as DNA, the CDR3 is TGTGCTAGTGGTCTCCGGTATGGATCAAACACTGAAGCTTTCTTT. Encoded protein: CASGLRYGSNTEAFF.

The chain joins TRBV29-1 to TRBJ2-1; D is perhaps TRBD1 (6 bases). The CDR3 totals 13 residues. Trimming removed 7 bases at V and 4 bases at J, with 14 bases between. Germline V gene sequence: CDR1 SQVTM, CDR2 ANQGSEA. The CDR3: CSALSTGYNEQFF. CDR3 coding DNA: TGCAGCGCCCTATCGACAGGATACAATGAGCAGTTCTTC.

CDR3 sequence reads: CASSFRTGAGETQYF. The DNA of the CDR3 is TGTGCCAGCAGCTTCCGGACAGGGGCAGGGGAGACCCAGTACTTC. This chain links TRBV7-2 with TRBJ2-5; TRBD1 matches 9 bases. Germline V gene data show CDR1 as SGHTA and CDR2 as FQGNSA. Losses at the gene ends were 3 bases for V and 5 bases for J; bases not matched to a gene: 7. The CDR3 loop spans 15 amino acids.

This clone has a single count. The chain joins TRBV5-5 to TRBJ1-2, with a tentative D call TRBD1 (5 bases). The CDR3 is made up of 14 amino acids. Germline V CDR1 and CDR2: SGHKS, YYEKEE (reference sequence). With 0 bases removed from V and 4 bases from J, the gap between germline ends came to 10 bases. In DNA form, the CDR3 reads TGTGCCAGCAGCTTGGGCGGGACTACCTATGGCTACACCTTC. Its translation is CASSLGGTTYGYTF.

This rearrangement joins TRBV9 to TRBJ1-4, with 7 bases aligning to TRBD1. Germline CDR1 is SGDLS and CDR2 is YYNGEE. CDR3 length: 14 residues. Unmatched junction bases numbered 6, after V lost 2 bases and J lost 8 bases. CDR3 amino acids: CASSVGQGGEKLFF. CDR3 nucleotides: TGTGCCAGCAGCGTTGGGCAGGGGGGAGAAAAACTGTTTTTT.

The chain links TRBV18 to TRBJ1-3; D is ambiguous. The CDR3 is 14 amino acids. Germline loops: CDR1 KGHSH, CDR2 LQKENI. V shed 3 bases and J shed 0 bases, with 6 bases lying between them. The CDR3 DNA follows: TGTGCCAGCTCACCGCTGGACTCTGGAAACACCATATATTTT. This sequence encodes CASSPLDSGNTIYF.

This chain joins TRBV20-1 and TRBJ1-2; no firm D call. The CDR3 extends over 13 amino acids. From germline, CDR1 is DFQATT and CDR2 SNEGSKA (reference sequence). The V end lost 3 bases, the J end lost 5 bases, and 13 bases lay between the germline ends. The CDR3 here is CSASPAGHYGYTF. The CDR3 bases are TGCAGTGCTAGTCCGGCAGGCCATTATGGCTACACCTTC.

Only a few counts were recorded for this clone. This chain uses TRBV2 with TRBJ2-1, with D tentatively TRBD2 (6 bases). Trimming took off 10 bases at V and 1 base at J, with 17 bases between the two ends. The V gene's germline CDR1 is SNHLY and CDR2 FYNNEI. This CDR3 contains 15 residues. The CDR3 is CATSWEDWSYNEQFF. CDR3 sequence (DNA): TGTGCCACAAGTTGGGAGGACTGGTCCTACAATGAGCAGTTCTTC.

This sequence joins TRBV6-5 and TRBJ2-5; D tentatively fits TRBD1 or TRBD2 (7 bases each). The CDR3 sequence is 14 residues long. V lost 6 bases and J lost 1, with 12 bases in between. CDR1 is MNHEY, CDR2 SVGAGI, per germline. CDR3 region: CASRGGGVQETQYF. DNA for the CDR3: TGTGCCAGCAGGGGAGGGGGCGTCCAAGAGACCCAGTACTTC.

V is TRBV19 and J is TRBJ1-1; possibly TRBD1 for D (5 bases). Germline V gene data show CDR1 as LNHDA and CDR2 as SQIVND (reference sequence). This CDR3 is built from 14 residues. The V end was cut by 6 bases, the J end by 5 bases, with 16 bases between. DNA of the CDR3: TGTGCCAGTAGAATTGTGGGGGGAGAAACTGAAGCTTTCTTT. It is translated as CASRIVGGETEAFF.

V usage is TRBV5-6 and J usage is TRBJ2-3; D is perhaps TRBD1 (5 bases). V was pared by 4 bases and J by 6 bases, with 12 bases between. In germline, CDR1 is SGHDT, CDR2 YYEEEE. There are 13 residues in the CDR3. CDR3 DNA sequence: TGTGCCAGCAGCCCCCTGAGACAGGATACGCAGTATTTT. Translation gives CASSPLRQDTQYF.

The V call is TRBV15, the J call TRBJ1-2; D is uncertain. Germline CDR1 reads LNHNV; CDR2 reads YYDKDF (reference sequence). The CDR3 contains 15 residues. The V end lost 0 bases, the J end lost 8 bases, and 16 bases lay between the germline ends. CDR3 amino acids: CATSRDPGSKEGYTF. Written as DNA, the CDR3 is TGTGCCACCAGCAGAGACCCCGGGTCAAAAGAAGGCTACACCTTC.

The genes are TRBV7-2 and TRBJ2-7, with TRBD2 matching 11 bases. The CDR3 is made up of 16 amino acids. CDR1 and CDR2 from the germline V gene are SGHTA and FQGNSA. After removal of 5 bases from V and 0 bases from J, the junction contained 6 bases not matched to a gene. CDR3: CASSQRLAGSSYEQYF. In DNA form, the CDR3 reads TGTGCCAGCAGCCAGAGACTAGCGGGGAGCTCCTACGAGCAGTACTTC.

The CDR3: CASSLVGGNQPQHF. The DNA of the CDR3 is TGTGCCAGCAGTTTGGTAGGGGGAAATCAGCCCCAGCATTTT. The chain combines TRBV27 with TRBJ1-5; possible D gene TRBD1, 6 bases. Germline CDR1 reads MNHEY; CDR2 reads SMNVEV (reference sequence). This CDR3 has 14 amino acids. The ends were cut back, 3 bases at V and 4 bases at J, with 10 bases in the middle.

The rearrangement uses TRBV24-1 and TRBJ2-3, with D perhaps TRBD2 (6 bases). Germline assignment: CDR1 KGHDR and CDR2 SFDVKD. V shed 6 bases and J shed 0 bases, with 12 bases lying between them. The CDR3 spans 15 residues. The chain's CDR3 is CATSRGGDSTDTQYF. In DNA, the CDR3 is TGTGCCACCAGTAGGGGCGGGGATAGCACAGATACGCAGTATTTT.

The gene calls are TRBV7-2 and TRBJ2-3; D perhaps matches TRBD1 (5 bases). Germline CDR1 reads SGHTA; CDR2 reads FQGNSA. V was trimmed by 8 bases and J by 2 bases, leaving 11 bases between them. CDR3 length: 13 residues. This chain's CDR3 is CASGPTVTDTQYF. In nucleotides, the CDR3 is TGTGCCAGCGGACCGACAGTCACAGATACGCAGTATTTT.

The chain recombines TRBV10-3 with TRBJ2-3; 8 nucleotides line up with TRBD1. After removal of 4 bases from V and 4 bases from J, the junction contained 7 bases not matched to a gene. The CDR3 sequence is 15 residues long. Germline CDR1 is ENHRY and CDR2 is SYGVKD. CDR3 DNA sequence: TGTGCCATCAGTGGGAGCAGGGGGCCCCCAGATACGCAGTATTTT. Its translation: CAISGSRGPPDTQYF.